A single TCR beta chain is shown here with its context. What antigen it recognizes has not been identified. No clone much larger than this one lies a single base away; base qualities are absent. This sample is part of a study of TIL therapy for anti-PD-1-resistant metastatic lung cancer (dated by TCRdb to 2020 to 2022). General notes on the study: Tumors were harvested before any PD-1/PD-L1 blockade; patients then received nivolumab, and those progressing received lymphodepletion, expanded TIL infusion and IL-2. A median age of about 57 years (range roughly 38-75) and a median tumor PD-L1 proportion score of 6% to 7% were recorded among enrolled patients. Most of the cohort had lung adenocarcinoma, including four EGFR-mutant tumors and two ALK-rearranged tumors, and half of the patients were either current or former smokers. T cell receptor beta sequencing of tumor and peripheral blood served to follow clonotypes across the tumor, the expanded TIL product, and serial blood samples. Across the cohort, whole-exome sequencing showed a median non-synonymous tumor mutation burden of 1.5 mutations per megabase. Summary of the overall study and its limitations: Because the cohort was highly selected, with more treatment-naive, never-smoker and oncogene-addicted patients than is typical, generalizability is limited. The study protocol defined all tumor marker inferences as exploratory. The baseline peripheral repertoire was partially replaced by infused TIL clonotypes, which then decayed over months, and no apparent association between persistence and response was found.

Using bias-controlled multiplex PCR with the immunoSEQ v3 hsTCRB kit, the TCR beta CDR3 regions were amplified from genomic DNA. The TCR libraries were sequenced on an Illumina NextSeq 500 to approximately 1.8 million read pairs for survey level or about 5-6.5 million read pairs for deep level. The authors' analysis ran thus. V, D and J genes were assigned, non-productive sequences were removed, and clonality was reported by immunoSEQ Analyzer software. Repertoires were compared by productive Simpson clonality and by the Morisita overlap index of productive TRB rearrangements between infused TIL and blood. Absolute clonotype counts in blood were estimated by multiplying the lymphocyte count by the CD3+ fraction and by the productive frequency of the clone. TCRdb retrieved this table from immuneACCESS and kept in-frame rearrangements only. Not all clones are present; in checked studies, unresolved V genes account for under half, and no reason is known for the remainder. Clonal size and the V and J genes are those of that table, whereas D and trimming came from the DNA. The sample table holds about 12,000 clones, of which about 80% were seen once. The ten largest clonotypes hold around 10% of the sample.

CDR1 is given as MRHNA and CDR2 as SNTAGT, both from the germline V gene. The CDR3 goes from the cysteine to the phenylalanine over 15 residues. The retained sequence is limited to the CDR3, 45 bases, with the frame set at the first base. V ends up 3 bases short and J 8 bases short, with an unmatched junction base count of 9. In light of the paper, this sample's time point label describes: pre-treatment sample, taken before nivolumab and TIL therapy. Between October 2017 and January 2020, a dual-center phase I trial enrolled adults who had stage 4 NSCLC. Samples came from a single-arm, open-label phase I trial of tumor-infiltrating lymphocyte therapy with nivolumab in advanced non-small cell lung cancer. Blood mononuclear cells were isolated from EDTA tubes by Ficoll gradient and were snap-frozen as pellets, and DNA was extracted with a Qiagen mini-prep kit.

This TCR came from a person aged 30 to 80 with non-small cell lung cancer. The sequence joins TRBV6-4 to TRBJ2-1; TRBD2 matches 8 bases in the middle. The sequencing used blood, collected at baseline. The DNA sequence follows: TGTGCCAGCAGTGATGCAGCGGGAGAAGGGCATGAGCAGTTCTTC. Its product reads: CASSDAAGEGHEQFF.